Below, one TCR beta chain is given with its context. What it binds is unknown. This CDR3 region has 14 residues. V shed 7 bases and J shed 0 bases, with 13 bases lying between them. CDR1 and CDR2 from the germline V gene are SQVTM and ANQGSEA. PCR used 60 Vbeta primers and 13 Jbeta primers. Clones were sequenced by immunoSEQ multiplex PCR, and TCRdb holds only the in-frame ones, with some missing. This table holds under 200,000 clones, around three quarters found once. The record originates from a study of cytomegalovirus exposure and HLA in healthy donors. Study results and caveats: Rare sequences made up most TCRs, while some public TCRs were found in many donors. Later, TCR association rates were found to vary by HLA locus, highest for DRB1 and lowest for HLA-C.

The source is a man aged 45-65 years in good health and CMV-seropositive. The chain combines TRBV29-1 with TRBJ1-3; perhaps TRBD1 as D (6 bases). Sequenced: PBMCs. The CDR3 spells CSAQTGSSGNTIYF. DNA of the CDR3: TGCAGCGCACAGACAGGATCCTCTGGAAACACCATATATTTT.